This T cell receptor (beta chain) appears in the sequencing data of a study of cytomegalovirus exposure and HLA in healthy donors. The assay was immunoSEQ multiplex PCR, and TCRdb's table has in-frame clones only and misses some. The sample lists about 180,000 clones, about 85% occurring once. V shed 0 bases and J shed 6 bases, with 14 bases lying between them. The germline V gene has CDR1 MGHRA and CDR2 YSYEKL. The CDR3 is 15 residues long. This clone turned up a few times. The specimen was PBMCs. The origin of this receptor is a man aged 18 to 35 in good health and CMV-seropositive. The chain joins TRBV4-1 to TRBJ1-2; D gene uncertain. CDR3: CASSQDYGVGNGYTF. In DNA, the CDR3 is TGCGCCAGCAGCCAAGATTATGGAGTGGGTAATGGCTACACCTTC.